A selection of T cell receptor beta chains follows, all from one sample in a study of CD8+CD57+ T cells in acquired aplastic anemia. One entry per CDR3 protein, called by TCRdb with MiXCR from the reads. The sample lists 200,000 to 250,000 distinct CDR3 sequences, approximately 35% seen once, with 0.9% to 1.2% in the top ten. Sequenced sample: sorted CD4+, CD8+, or CD8+CD57+ T cells (not recorded which) from PBMCs. These receptors came from a human donor in good health, serving as a control. CDR3s include the opening cysteine and the closing phenylalanine or tryptophan. The D gene is left open where the match is weak. Clone size is not always given. Where it is, it says once, few, many or a class for expanded clones.

D gene	V gene	clone size	J gene	CDR3 protein	CDR3 DNA
TRBD1	TRBV28	.	TRBJ2-5	CASSRTDRVETQYF	TGTGCCAGCAGTCGAACGGACAGGGTGGAGACCCAGTACTTC
TRBD1	TRBV29-1	.	TRBJ1-2	CSSPGTGRDGYTF	TGCAGCTCCCCCGGGACAGGAAGGGATGGCTACACCTTC
TRBD2	TRBV5-5	.	TRBJ2-5	CASSSPLAGGETQYF	TGTGCCAGCAGCTCGCCTCTAGCGGGGGGTGAGACCCAGTACTTC
TRBD2	TRBV7-2	few	TRBJ2-7	CASSLASASGGTYEQYF	TGTGCCAGCAGCTTAGCTTCGGCTAGCGGGGGAACCTACGAGCAGTACTTC
.	TRBV24-1	.	TRBJ2-5	CATSERETQYF	TGTGCCACCAGTGAGAGGGAGACCCAGTACTTC
.	TRBV15	.	TRBJ1-4	CATSPRTPVSGEKLFF	TGTGCCACCAGCCCTCGTACACCAGTCAGTGGTGAAAAACTGTTTTTT
.	TRBV6-1	few	TRBJ1-5	CASSEFETVNQPQHF	TGTGCCAGCAGTGAATTTGAGACAGTCAATCAGCCCCAGCATTTT
.	TRBV7-9	.	TRBJ1-3	CASSLAVPGNTIYF	TGTGCCAGCAGCTTAGCGGTGCCTGGAAACACCATATATTTT
TRBD1	TRBV20-1	many	TRBJ1-2	CSARGRGQGSNYGYTF	TGCAGTGCTAGAGGGAGGGGACAGGGAAGCAACTATGGCTACACCTTC
.	TRBV2	.	TRBJ1-4	CASSQVRDTYNEKLFF	TGTGCCAGCAGCCAAGTACGGGACACCTATAATGAAAAACTGTTTTTT
.	TRBV7-2	many	TRBJ2-5	CASSPRPETQYF	TGTGCCAGCAGCCCCCGTCCGGAGACCCAGTACTTC
.	TRBV4-1	few	TRBJ2-3	CASSQLRGPAPATQYF	TGCGCCAGCAGCCAACTACGGGGACCCGCGCCGGCTACGCAGTATTTT
.	TRBV18	many	TRBJ1-6	CASSPTGNSPLHF	TGTGCCAGCTCACCAACAGGGAATTCACCCCTCCACTTT
.	TRBV18	.	TRBJ2-1	CASAPNSRVNEQFF	TGTGCCAGCGCACCAAACAGCAGGGTCAATGAGCAGTTCTTC
.	TRBV2	many	TRBJ2-5	CASSEITDQETQYF	TGTGCCAGCAGTGAAATAACAGACCAAGAGACCCAGTACTTC
.	TRBV11-2	many	TRBJ1-2	CASSSSYGYTF	TGTGCCAGCAGCTCCAGCTATGGCTACACCTTC
.	TRBV5-6	.	TRBJ1-5	CASSLRGPYSNQPQHF	TGTGCCAGCAGCTTAAGAGGCCCCTATAGCAATCAGCCCCAGCATTTT
TRBD1	TRBV3-1	.	TRBJ2-1	CASSQGTGYSNEQFF	TGTGCCAGCAGCCAAGGGACAGGGTATTCCAATGAGCAGTTCTTC
.	TRBV11-2	many	TRBJ2-7	CASAAARGFHEQYF	TGTGCCAGCGCCGCCGCGAGGGGATTCCACGAGCAGTACTTC
.	TRBV7-9	many	TRBJ2-1	CASSAPGDEQFF	TGTGCCAGCAGTGCCCCCGGCGATGAGCAGTTCTTC
.	TRBV6-5	.	TRBJ1-6	CASSYFRNSPLHF	TGTGCCAGCAGTTACTTTAGGAATTCACCCCTCCACTTT
TRBD1	TRBV12-5	many	TRBJ1-5	CASGFGTGEDQPQHF	TGTGCTAGTGGTTTCGGGACAGGGGAAGATCAGCCCCAGCATTTT
TRBD2	TRBV11-2	many	TRBJ2-3	CASSPIGLAGLGRTDTQYF	TGTGCCAGCAGTCCGATCGGACTAGCGGGATTGGGACGCACAGATACGCAGTATTTT
.	TRBV5-5	.	TRBJ1-1	CASRSVGGGRNTEAFF	TGTGCCAGCAGATCCGTCGGGGGCGGGAGGAACACTGAAGCTTTCTTT
.	TRBV27	.	TRBJ2-7	CAILWVEQYF	TGTGCCATCCTCTGGGTCGAGCAGTACTTC
.	TRBV30	.	TRBJ2-2	CAWSPAGELFF	TGTGCCTGGAGTCCAGCCGGGGAGCTGTTTTTT
.	TRBV7-2	many	TRBJ1-5	CASSLVSQGWYQPQHF	TGTGCCAGCAGCTTAGTATCCCAGGGTTGGTATCAGCCCCAGCATTTT
TRBD1	TRBV2	.	TRBJ1-2	CASTNRGPGGYGYTF	TGTGCCAGCACCAACAGGGGCCCTGGTGGCTATGGCTACACCTTC
.	TRBV2	.	TRBJ2-7	CASRIRVFSYEQYF	TGTGCCAGCCGCATCAGGGTTTTCTCCTACGAGCAGTACTTC
.	TRBV20-1	.	TRBJ2-7	CSARVSSSEQYF	TGCAGTGCTAGGGTGTCTTCGAGTGAGCAGTACTTC
TRBD1	TRBV5-1	.	TRBJ1-2	CASRQGFEGYTF	TGCGCCAGCAGACAGGGGTTCGAGGGCTACACCTTC
TRBD1	TRBV5-4	.	TRBJ2-7	CASSPGGTGIYEQYF	TGTGCCAGCAGTCCCGGCGGGACAGGGATCTACGAGCAGTACTTC
.	TRBV19	few	TRBJ2-5	CASSAGHLNQPQYF	TGTGCCAGTAGCGCGGGACACCTGAATCAGCCCCAGTACTTC
.	TRBV11-2	.	TRBJ2-3	CASRGWGGRKDTQYF	TGTGCCAGCAGAGGGTGGGGAGGTCGGAAAGATACGCAGTATTTT
.	TRBV9	once	TRBJ1-2	CASSVSWNYGYTF	TGTGCCAGCAGCGTGTCCTGGAACTATGGCTACACCTTC
.	TRBV5-6	few	TRBJ1-1	CASSFSLQSMNTEAFF	TGTGCCAGCAGCTTTTCGCTACAGTCCATGAACACTGAAGCTTTCTTT
TRBD2	TRBV5-1	.	TRBJ2-7	CASSLSPAGALGYEQYF	TGCGCCAGCAGCTTGTCACCAGCGGGAGCTCTTGGGTACGAGCAGTACTTC
.	TRBV12-3/TRBV12-4	.	TRBJ2-7	CASSLDLPGAPNSYGQYF	TGTGCCAGCAGTTTAGACCTCCCGGGGGCGCCCAATTCCTACGGGCAGTACTTC
.	TRBV10-3	many	TRBJ2-3	CAISSPTSKTDTQYF	TGTGCCATCAGCTCACCAACTAGCAAGACAGATACGCAGTATTTT
TRBD2	TRBV5-1	few	TRBJ2-5	CASSLGTSGGAPETQYF	TGCGCCAGCAGCTTGGGGACTAGCGGGGGGGCCCCAGAGACCCAGTACTTC
TRBD1	TRBV24-1	.	TRBJ2-2	CATSDLGQGGTGELFF	TGTGCCACCAGTGATTTGGGACAGGGGGGCACCGGGGAGCTGTTTTTT
.	TRBV15	.	TRBJ1-1	CATSRGGGYTEAFF	TGTGCCACCAGCAGAGGAGGGGGGTACACTGAAGCTTTCTTT
TRBD1	TRBV7-2	many	TRBJ2-7	CASSWSGTGTYEQYF	TGTGCCAGCAGCTGGTCCGGGACAGGGACCTACGAGCAGTACTTC
.	TRBV24-1	.	TRBJ2-1	CATGGVGGAALYNEQFF	TGTGCCACCGGTGGAGTAGGTGGGGCCGCACTCTACAATGAGCAGTTCTTC